This T cell receptor beta chain derives from a study of human T cells and chemical hapten exposure. As originally analysed: With a range of roughly 23,224 to 690,600, the median per sample was roughly 95,000 TCRs. MiXCR, applied by TCRdb to the RACE reads, yields one record per CDR3 protein. TCRdb, rather than the study authors, made the V and J calls. The repertoire holds approximately 180,000 distinct CDR3 sequences, with roughly 30% as singletons. General observations from the study: Compared with pre-sensitization or healthy control sets, expanded TCRs clustered more.

This CDR3 has 15 amino acids. Per the germline V gene, CDR1 is SGHRS and CDR2 is YFSETQ. Unmatched junction bases numbered 8, after V lost 2 bases and J lost 4 bases. For this clonotype: No antigen is known for it.

Time point: pre-sensitization, week 0. Treatment noted: therapeutic diphenylcyclopropenone sensitization with weekly scalp DPC. The chain combines TRBV5-1 with TRBJ2-7, with 8 bases identical to TRBD1. Here the sequenced sample was whole blood, taken in connection with sensitization to the hapten diphenylcyclopropenone (DPC). The TCR originated in a woman aged 30 to 39 with alopecia areata. Some clones in this sample may be carry-over from other donors' samples. The CDR3: CASSFTGQAIYEQYF. As DNA, the CDR3 is TGCGCCAGCAGCTTTACGGGACAGGCGATTTACGAGCAGTACTTC. The variable domain in full, with the rest retrieved from reference TRBV5-1 and TRBJ2-7, is KAGVTQTPRYLIKTRGQQVTLSCSPISGHRSVSWYQQTPGQGLQFLFEYFSETQRNKGNFPGRFSGRQFSNSRSEMNVSTLELGDSALYLCASSFTGQAIYEQYFGPGTRLTVT.